The 19 T cell receptor beta chains presented below share a single source sample, sequenced in a study of response to subunit inactivated influenza vaccine. TCRdb analysed the RT-PCR reads with MiXCR anew, one entry per CDR3 protein. The table lists just over 300,000 distinct CDR3 sequences, 21% of them singletons, with about 10% in the top ten. The sequenced sample was PBMCs from blood, obtained 21 months after vaccination. All receptors derive from a man aged 45 to 75 who received an inactivated influenza vaccine.

This clonotype showed up just a few times. The chain recombines TRBV15 with TRBJ2-6; D not certain. Trimming left V 0 bases short and J 0 bases short, with 9 bases between. The CDR3 extends over 17 amino acids. The germline V gene has CDR1 LNHNV and CDR2 YYDKDF (reference sequence). The CDR3 region has the DNA TGTGCCACCAGCAGAGAGGAAATTCACTCTGGGGCCAACGTCCTGACTTTC. Protein sequence: CATSREEIHSGANVLTF.

This clonotype was detected a few times. The gene calls are TRBV7-6 and TRBJ1-6; 8 nucleotides align to TRBD1. This CDR3 comprises 16 residues. V was clipped by 1 base and J by 6 bases; unmatched bases: 5. The germline V gene encodes CDR1 SGHVS and CDR2 FNYEAQ. CDR3 protein: CASSLVSRGLNSPLHF. CDR3 nucleotide sequence: TGTGCCAGCAGCTTAGTGTCCAGGGGGCTTAATTCACCCCTCCACTTT.

This clonotype was observed at least ten times. V is TRBV6-5 and J is TRBJ1-4; 7 bases align to TRBD1. The germline CDR1 and CDR2 sequences are MNHEY and SVGAGI. With V trimmed by 2 bases and J by 5 bases, 5 bases remained unmatched. This CDR3 is built from 15 residues. CDR3 loop: CASSYRGQPNEKLFF. CDR3 bases: TGTGCCAGCAGTTACCGGGGACAGCCCAATGAAAAACTGTTTTTT.

This clonotype was seen a few times. The V gene is TRBV4-2, the J gene TRBJ1-5; 8 bases fit TRBD1. Germline assignment: CDR1 LGHNA and CDR2 YNFKEQ. This CDR3 region has 15 residues. Trimming cost V 1 base and J 5 bases; bases outside gene matches: 4. Written as DNA, the CDR3 is TGTGCCAGCAGCCAAGGACAGGGGTTACATCAGCCCCAGCATTTT. Protein product: CASSQGQGLHQPQHF.

This clonotype was counted between two and nine times. This rearrangement joins TRBV7-2 to TRBJ1-4, with TRBD1 as a possible D gene (5 bases). V lost 2 bases, J lost 7 bases, and 14 bases lay in between. The CDR3 is 15 residues long. The V gene's germline CDR1 is SGHTA and CDR2 FQGNSA. CDR3: CASSLNGVGGEKLFF. CDR3 in DNA: TGTGCCAGCAGCTTAAACGGGGTGGGGGGTGAAAAACTGTTTTTT.

This clonotype was seen repeatedly, ten times or more. This chain joins TRBV4-1 and TRBJ1-2; TRBD1 matches 9 bases. J was trimmed by 5 bases and V by 3 bases; bases with no gene match: 10. This CDR3 has 16 amino acids. Looked up from germline, CDR1 is MGHRA and CDR2 is YSYEKL. CDR3 in DNA: TGCGCCAGCAGCCAGACCGTTACAGGGGGCGGGTATGGCTACACCTTC. Translation: CASSQTVTGGGYGYTF.

The CDR3 region has the DNA TGCGCCAGCAGCTTCTTTCAGGCTGGGGCCAACGTCCTGACTTTC. Encoded protein: CASSFFQAGANVLTF. The J gene is TRBJ2-6, the V gene TRBV5-1; D is unclear. The CDR3 has 15 amino acids. Deletions cut 2 bases from V and 2 bases from J, with 8 bases between. CDR1 and CDR2 (germline): SGHRS, YFSETQ. The entire variable domain, with the rest obtained from reference TRBV5-1 and TRBJ2-6, is as follows: KAGVTQTPRYLIKTRGQQVTLSCSPISGHRSVSWYQQTPGQGLQFLFEYFSETQRNKGNFPGRFSGRQFSNSRSEMNVSTLELGDSALYLCASSFFQAGANVLTFGAGSRLTVL.

This clonotype was counted a few times. The chain uses TRBV12-3 or TRBV12-4 and TRBJ1-2; D is perhaps TRBD1 (6 bases). Trimming took off 4 bases at V and 5 bases at J, with 14 bases between the two ends. The CDR3 is 14 amino acids. The CDR3, as DNA: TGTGCCAGCAGTTGGGAACAGGGTTCTTATGGCTACACCTTC. Encoded protein: CASSWEQGSYGYTF.

This clonotype was recorded many times. The chain uses TRBV7-2 and TRBJ2-3, with D unclear. The CDR3 is made up of 11 amino acids. The ends were cut back, 8 bases at V and 2 bases at J, with 5 bases in the middle. CDR1 SGHTA and CDR2 FQGNSA come from the germline V gene. In DNA form, the CDR3 reads TGTGCCAGCGGTTTCACAGATACGCAGTATTTT. It specifies CASGFTDTQYF. Based on the CDR3 plus reference TRBV7-2 and TRBJ2-3, the full variable domain is GAGVSQSPSNKVTEKGKDVELRCDPISGHTALYWYRQSLGQGLEFLIYFQGNSAPDKSGLPSDRFSAERTGGSVSTLTIQRTQQEDSAVYLCASGFTDTQYFGPGTRLTVL.

This sequence joins TRBV3-1 and TRBJ2-7; the D is unclear. Germline V gene lookup returns CDR1 LGHDT and CDR2 YNNKEL (reference sequence). This CDR3 contains 14 residues. The V end lost 0 bases, the J end lost 0 bases, and 6 bases lay between the germline ends. DNA of the CDR3: TGTGCCAGCAGCCAAGATGCGTACTCCTACGAGCAGTACTTC. Its protein is CASSQDAYSYEQYF.

This clonotype has more than one count but fewer than ten. The V gene is TRBV12-3 or TRBV12-4, the J gene TRBJ1-2; D call uncertain. The CDR3 is 11 amino acids. V shed 10 bases and J shed 1 base, with 7 bases lying between them. CDR3 amino acids: CATRLNYGYTF. The CDR3, as DNA: TGTGCCACCCGGCTTAACTATGGCTACACCTTC.

This clonotype was recorded many times. The chain combines TRBV7-2 with TRBJ2-1, with TRBD1 as a possible D gene (5 bases). This CDR3 comprises 15 residues. Germline V lookup: CDR1 SGHTA, CDR2 FQGNSA. Trimming left V 4 bases short and J 0 bases short, with 10 bases between. Written as DNA, the CDR3 is TGTGCCAGCAGCTCTACAGGTAGCTCCTACAATGAGCAGTTCTTC. Translated: CASSSTGSSYNEQFF.

This clonotype turned up a few times. This chain links TRBV20-1 with TRBJ2-7; weak D call: TRBD2 (5 bases). CDR1 is DFQATT and CDR2 is SNEGSKA in the germline V gene (reference sequence). V was trimmed by 7 bases and J by 3 bases, leaving 13 bases between them. The CDR3 loop spans 12 amino acids. CDR3 in DNA: TGCAGTGGGGCGCGGGCGAACTACGAGCAGTACTTC. Protein: CSGARANYEQYF.

There are a few counts of this clonotype. The chain combines TRBV6-5 with TRBJ2-3; 7 bases fit TRBD1. V lost 2 bases, J lost 2 bases, and 4 bases stayed unmatched. This CDR3 contains 15 residues. The germline V gene encodes CDR1 MNHEY and CDR2 SVGAGI. The CDR3 DNA follows: TGTGCCAGCAGTTACGGGGGACAGCCCACAGATACGCAGTATTTT. It codes for CASSYGGQPTDTQYF.

This clonotype was observed a handful of times. The V call is TRBV5-6, the J call TRBJ1-6; 10 bases align to TRBD1. The germline V gene has CDR1 SGHDT and CDR2 YYEEEE. The CDR3 length is 15 residues. The V and J ends lost 4 bases and 7 bases, in that order; junction bases with no gene match: 5. The CDR3 DNA reads TGTGCCAGCAGCCGGGGACAGGGGTCGAATTCACCCCTCCACTTT. Translating gives CASSRGQGSNSPLHF. Supplemented by reference TRBV5-6 and TRBJ1-6, the full variable domain reads DAGVTQSPTHLIKTRGQQVTLRCSPKSGHDTVSWYQQALGQGPQFIFQYYEEEERQRGNFPDRFSGHQFPNYSSELNVNALLLGDSALYLCASSRGQGSNSPLHFGNGTRLTVT.

This clonotype was picked up many times. This sequence joins TRBV5-1 and TRBJ1-4; D not certain. V dropped 0 bases and J dropped 2 bases, with 8 bases sitting between them. Germline V gene data show CDR1 as SGHRS and CDR2 as YFSETQ. This CDR3 comprises 15 residues. CDR3: CASSLVQATNEKLFF. The CDR3 DNA reads TGCGCCAGCAGCTTGGTCCAGGCCACTAATGAAAAACTGTTTTTT.

The J gene is TRBJ2-1, the V gene TRBV5-1; D uncertain. The CDR3 sequence is 14 residues long. Germline-derived CDR1 and CDR2 are SGHRS and YFSETQ. The V and J ends lost 4 bases and 5 bases respectively, with 13 bases between them. CDR3 region: CASSLKNGHNEQFF. The DNA for the CDR3 is TGCGCCAGCAGCCTGAAAAATGGCCACAATGAGCAGTTCTTC.

In its sample, this clonotype was seen a few times. The chain employs TRBV3-1 and TRBJ1-1, with D unclear. The CDR3 covers 14 residues. Trimming removed 5 bases at V and 0 bases at J, with 10 bases between. Germline V gives CDR1 LGHDT, CDR2 YNNKEL (reference sequence). The chain's CDR3 is CASSWTYMNTEAFF. The CDR3 coding sequence is TGTGCCAGCAGCTGGACTTATATGAACACTGAAGCTTTCTTT.

This clonotype was seen at least ten times. The chain uses TRBV3-1 and TRBJ1-4, with no clear D. The germline gives CDR1 LGHDT, CDR2 YNNKEL (reference sequence). The V gene lost 0 bases and the J gene lost 0 bases, with 5 bases spanning the gap. CDR3 length: 15 residues. CDR3 amino acids: CASSQDGATNEKLFF. CDR3 in DNA: TGTGCCAGCAGCCAAGACGGAGCAACTAATGAAAAACTGTTTTTT.